These T cell receptor beta chains were read from a single sample in a study of CD8 T cells in Susac syndrome. One entry per CDR3 protein results from TCRdb running MiXCR on the immunoSEQ multiplex PCR reads. This table has some 150,000 distinct CDR3 sequences, roughly 94% appearing once. The sample taken for sequencing was CD4+ T cells from PBMCs. These receptors were obtained from a human donor with Susac syndrome. The CDR3 runs from the conserved cysteine through the conserved F or W. Fields, in order: clone size, D gene, V gene, J gene, CDR3 DNA, CDR3 protein. D genes are given only for firm matches. Size is stated for part of the rows, as once, few or many counts, or as a class when the clone is expanded.

>.|.|TRBV30|TRBJ2-1
TGTGCCTGGAGTGAAGGCAGCTCCTACAATGAGCAGTTCTTC
CAWSEGSSYNEQFF
>.|.|TRBV5-6|TRBJ2-7
TGTGCCATCCTCCACTACGAGCAGTACTTC
CAILHYEQYF
>.|TRBD1|TRBV7-2|TRBJ2-5
TGTGCCAGCAGCTTTTATTCCGGGACAGAAGAGACCCAGTACTTC
CASSFYSGTEETQYF
>.|.|TRBV28|TRBJ2-3
TGTGCCAGCAGTTTAAAGGATACGCAGTATTTT
CASSLKDTQYF
>.|TRBD1|TRBV4-3|TRBJ2-1
TGCGCCAGCAGCCAAGCAGGGGGCGAACCCTACAATGAGCAGTTCTTC
CASSQAGGEPYNEQFF
>.|TRBD2|TRBV7-9|TRBJ2-5
TGTGCCAGCAGCTCGGCGGGGACTAGCGGGGTCCAAGAGACCCAGTACTTC
CASSSAGTSGVQETQYF
>.|TRBD2|TRBV12-3/TRBV12-4|TRBJ2-1
TGTGCCAGCAATCCCGGGACTAGCGGGAGAGGCTGGCTCTTC
CASNPGTSGRGWLF
>.|.|TRBV7-6|TRBJ2-1
TGTGCCAGCGCCGCTGGACAGTACAATGAGCAGTTCTTC
CASAAGQYNEQFF
>.|.|TRBV5-5|TRBJ1-5
TGTGCCAGCAGCTCTGTGGCGGACGGCCCGGAGCCCCAGCATTTT
CASSSVADGPEPQHF
>.|.|TRBV6-6|TRBJ1-1
TGTGCCAGCAGACCGCCGGCGGGGGGATCCGCTTTCTTT
CASRPPAGGSAFF
>.|.|TRBV11-3|TRBJ1-1
TGTGCCAGCAGCCTAGGACGGGGGATGGGGAACACTGAAGCTTTCTTT
CASSLGRGMGNTEAFF
>.|TRBD2|TRBV20-1|TRBJ2-7
TGCAGTGCTTCCGGGACTAGCGACTCCTACGAGCAGTACTTC
CSASGTSDSYEQYF
>.|TRBD2|TRBV10-3|TRBJ2-7
TGTGCCATCAGGGAGAACAGCGGGGAGTACTTC
CAIRENSGEYF
>once|.|TRBV3-1|TRBJ2-7
TGTGCCAGCAGCCAAGATTCCCGCCACGAGCAGTACTTC
CASSQDSRHEQYF
>once|TRBD2|TRBV20-1|TRBJ2-5
TGCAGTGCTACGGAGACTAGCGGGAGATCTTTGGAGACCCAGTACTTC
CSATETSGRSLETQYF
>.|TRBD2|TRBV20-1|TRBJ2-2
TGCAGCACGGGGGGGAACACCGGGGAGCTGTTTTTT
CSTGGNTGELFF
>.|.|TRBV5-6|TRBJ2-2
TGTGCCAGCAGCTTGGGCCGTAACACCGGGGAGCTGTTTTTT
CASSLGRNTGELFF
>.|.|TRBV5-6|TRBJ2-1
TGTGCCAGCAGCTTGTTAGGGCTCTACAATGAGCAGTTCTTC
CASSLLGLYNEQFF
>.|TRBD2|TRBV20-1|TRBJ2-7
TGCAGTCTTTCCGGGAGCGGGAACATCACCTACGAGCAGTACTTC
CSLSGSGNITYEQYF
>.|.|TRBV4-3|TRBJ1-2
TGCGCCAGCAGCCAAGAATCAGGGAGAGGCTACACCTTC
CASSQESGRGYTF
>.|.|TRBV30|TRBJ2-7
TGTGCCTGGAGTGTACAACGAGGGGACGAGCAGTACTTC
CAWSVQRGDEQYF
>.|.|TRBV5-1|TRBJ2-3
TGCGCCAGCAGCTTGGAGGGTGCCAACACAGATACGCAGTATTTT
CASSLEGANTDTQYF
>.|.|TRBV7-3|TRBJ2-1
TGTGCCAGCAGCTTATTAGGGGGTCATGAGCAGTTCTTC
CASSLLGGHEQFF
>.|.|TRBV7-2|TRBJ2-1
TGTGCCAGCAGCTTAGCAACCGGCTATGAGCAGTTCTTC
CASSLATGYEQFF
>.|.|TRBV28|TRBJ2-7
TGTGCCAGCAGTTTCCCGAACCAGGGTTACGAGCAGTACTTC
CASSFPNQGYEQYF
>.|TRBD2|TRBV5-1|TRBJ2-1
TGCGCCAGCAGCTTGGGTAGGACTAGCTTTGGTGAGCAGTTCTTC
CASSLGRTSFGEQFF
>.|TRBD1|TRBV29-1|TRBJ2-5
TGCAGCGTTAGGAAAGGGGGCGGAGAGACCCAGTACTTC
CSVRKGGGETQYF
>.|TRBD1|TRBV7-9|TRBJ1-2
TGTGCCAGCAGCCCAAGGGACAGGGTGAACTATGGCTACACCTTC
CASSPRDRVNYGYTF
>.|.|TRBV20-1|TRBJ1-2
TGCAGTGCTAGAGCACCCCCATCCGTAAGCTATGGCTACACCTTC
CSARAPPSVSYGYTF
>.|TRBD2|TRBV20-1|TRBJ2-6
TGCAGTGCTAGGGGACTAGCGGGATTGGGGGCCAACGTCCTGACTTTC
CSARGLAGLGANVLTF
>.|TRBD2|TRBV7-2|TRBJ2-7
TGTGCCAGCAAGGTCGGGGGGGCGGCCTACGAGCAGTACTTC
CASKVGGAAYEQYF
>.|TRBD2|TRBV7-9|TRBJ2-7
TGTGCCAGCAGCTTTACCCTGATAGCGGGTCAATTCTACGAGCAGTACTTC
CASSFTLIAGQFYEQYF
>.|TRBD2|TRBV29-1|TRBJ2-1
TGCAGCGTTGAAACTAGCGGGGCCGCAACCTACAATGAGCAGTTCTTC
CSVETSGAATYNEQFF
>.|.|TRBV12-3/TRBV12-4|TRBJ2-3
TGTGCCAGCAGTTTAGTTCAAGCAGATACGCAGTATTTT
CASSLVQADTQYF
>once|.|TRBV30|TRBJ2-7
TGTGCCTGGAGTTGGCAGGGAAGCTCCTACGAGCAGTACTTC
CAWSWQGSSYEQYF
>.|TRBD2|TRBV18|TRBJ2-3
TGTGCCAGCTCAGTAGCGGGTGCAGATACGCAGTATTTT
CASSVAGADTQYF
>.|.|TRBV20-1|TRBJ2-1
TGCAGTGCTTTAGACTCCCCCGGCGAGCAGTTCTTC
CSALDSPGEQFF
>.|.|TRBV28|TRBJ1-2
TGTGCCAGCAGAGTGGACCGGGATAACTATGGCTACACCTTC
CASRVDRDNYGYTF
>once|.|TRBV3-1|TRBJ2-7
TGTGCCAGCAGCCTATTGGGCGGTCCCCCTGTCGAGCAGTACTTC
CASSLLGGPPVEQYF
>.|TRBD1|TRBV19|TRBJ1-5
TGTGCCAGTAGTATAGGGGAGGGACAGCCAGGCAATCAGCCCCAGCATTTT
CASSIGEGQPGNQPQHF
>.|.|TRBV29-1|TRBJ1-1
TGCAGCGCCAGCCTAGTACAGGCTGGCACTGAAGCTTTCTTT
CSASLVQAGTEAFF
>.|.|TRBV25-1|TRBJ1-2
TGTGCCAGCAGTGAATGGGCCAGAGCCTATGGCTACACCTTC
CASSEWARAYGYTF
>.|.|TRBV14|TRBJ1-2
TGTGCCAGCAGCCAGGACTTTGACGGCTACACCTTC
CASSQDFDGYTF
>.|.|TRBV5-4|TRBJ2-6
TGTGCCAGCAGCTTGGCAGGGAACTCTGGGGCCAACGTCCTGACTTTC
CASSLAGNSGANVLTF
>.|.|TRBV28|TRBJ2-5
TGTGCCAGCAGCACGGGGCCCCAGTACTTC
CASSTGPQYF
>.|.|TRBV7-9|TRBJ1-1
TGTGCCAGCAGCGCACAGGGCGGCACTGAAGCTTTCTTT
CASSAQGGTEAFF
>.|.|TRBV4-1|TRBJ1-1
TGCGCCAGCAGACTTAGGACCGAGACGGGCACTGAAGCTTTCTTT
CASRLRTETGTEAFF
>.|.|TRBV21-1|TRBJ1-4
TGTGCCAGCAGCCCAGAGGGCAGGGGAAATGAAAAACTGTTTTTT
CASSPEGRGNEKLFF
>.|TRBD1|TRBV4-1|TRBJ2-7
TGCGCCAGCAGCCAAGAGGGACAGGGGCGCTACGAGCAGTACTTC
CASSQEGQGRYEQYF
>.|TRBD2|TRBV20-1|TRBJ2-5
TGCAGCGGACTAGCGGGAGGGCAAGAGACCCAGTACTTC
CSGLAGGQETQYF
>.|.|TRBV4-1|TRBJ2-7
TGCGCCAGCAGCCAAAATCCGCAGTACGAGCAGTACTTC
CASSQNPQYEQYF